The 22 T cell receptor beta chains below were found in one sample sequenced in a study of CD8+ T cells in alopecia areata. Sample treatment: oral pan-JAK inhibitor, 5-10 mg twice daily. Extracted RNA was reverse transcribed, and the resulting cDNA served as sequencing template. Sequencing used immunoSEQ multiplex PCR; TCRdb keeps in-frame clones, though not all of them. The sample contains 150,000 or so clones, approximately 52% of which appear only once. The material was CD4+ T cells sorted from blood, obtained at roughly week 58, from a patient treated with tofacitinib. Receptors originate from a human donor with alopecia areata.

The chain is built from TRBV7-2 and TRBJ2-3; D is possibly TRBD2 (5 bases). The length of the CDR3 is 13 residues. V shed 1 base and J shed 11 bases, with 13 bases lying between them. Germline CDR1 is SGHTA and CDR2 is FQGNSA. Written as DNA, the CDR3 is TGTGCCAGCAGCTTAGAAGCGGCAGGCCGGCAGTATTTT. It specifies CASSLEAAGRQYF.

V usage is TRBV29-1 and J usage is TRBJ1-1; D not resolved. Germline CDR1 is SQVTM and CDR2 is ANQGSEA. Deletions cut 6 bases from V and 5 bases from J, with 13 bases between. This CDR3 has 12 residues. CDR3: CSVMGWETEAFF. DNA of the CDR3: TGCAGCGTCATGGGGTGGGAGACTGAAGCTTTCTTT.

The table lists this clone with a few counts. J is TRBJ2-1 and V is TRBV6-5, with 11 bases fitting TRBD2. Trimming took 0 bases from V and 7 from J; bases not matched to a gene: 5. Germline V CDR1 and CDR2: MNHEY, SVGAGI. The CDR3 contains 16 residues. The CDR3 region is CASSYSGLADGNEQFF. The CDR3 coding sequence is TGTGCCAGCAGTTACTCGGGACTAGCGGACGGTAATGAGCAGTTCTTC.

The rearrangement links TRBV6-5 to TRBJ2-6, with TRBD1 as a possible D gene (6 bases). Germline V gene sequence: CDR1 MNHEY, CDR2 SVGAGI. The CDR3 has 14 amino acids. V lost 1 base and J 7 bases, leaving 8 bases between the germline ends. As DNA, the CDR3 is TGTGCCAGCAGTTACTGGGGGCAAGCCAACGTCCTGACTTTC. This codes for CASSYWGQANVLTF.

J is TRBJ1-1 and V is TRBV2; D unclear. This CDR3 is 14 amino acids long. Per the germline V gene, CDR1 is SNHLY and CDR2 is FYNNEI. The germline V and J ends were trimmed by 2 bases and 3 bases, with 10 bases remaining between them. CDR3 residues: CASSERRRDTEAFF. CDR3 sequence (DNA): TGTGCCAGCAGTGAACGCCGTAGGGACACTGAAGCTTTCTTT. Together with reference TRBV2 and TRBJ1-1, the CDR3 gives the full variable domain: EPEVTQTPSHQVTQMGQEVILRCVPISNHLYFYWYRQILGQKVEFLVSFYNNEISEKSEIFDDQFSVERPDGSNFTLKIRSTKLEDSAMYFCASSERRRDTEAFFGQGTRLTVV.

The chain employs TRBV6-5 and TRBJ2-2; D is possibly TRBD1 (5 bases). Germline V gene data show CDR1 as MNHEY and CDR2 as SVGAGI. The CDR3 has 15 residues. V lost 2 bases, J lost 4 bases, and 11 bases lay in between. Here the CDR3 DNA reads TGTGCCAGCAGTTACAGGGGCCGGGTCACCGGGGAGCTGTTTTTT. Encoded protein: CASSYRGRVTGELFF.

This clone was seen only a few times. The chain combines TRBV2 with TRBJ1-2; 9 bases are shared with TRBD1. The CDR3 is 13 amino acids. V shed 7 bases, J shed 8 bases, and the junction held 8 bases outside the gene matches. CDR1 is SNHLY and CDR2 is FYNNEI in the germline V gene. The CDR3 region has the DNA TGTGCCAGCAAGGTGGACAGGGGAGGCGGCTACACCTTC. It codes for CASKVDRGGGYTF.

This clone has only a few counts. The chain employs TRBV7-9 and TRBJ1-5; D call uncertain. CDR1 and CDR2 from the germline V gene are SEHNR and FQNEAQ (reference sequence). This CDR3 has 14 residues. V lost 5 bases, J lost 7 bases, and 15 bases lay in between. In DNA, the CDR3 is TGTGCCAGCAGCCCGAGCGACATTCGGCAGCCCCAGCATTTT. The encoded protein is CASSPSDIRQPQHF.

Only a few counts were recorded for this clone. The J gene is TRBJ1-2, the V gene TRBV2, with D perhaps matching TRBD1 (5 bases). CDR3 size: 12 residues. Trimming shortened V by 4 bases and J by 3 bases, and 6 bases separated the two germline ends. CDR1 and CDR2 (germline): SNHLY, FYNNEI. The CDR3 loop is CASSVTDYGYTF. The CDR3 DNA reads TGTGCCAGCAGTGTGACAGACTATGGCTACACCTTC.

The chain carries TRBV5-6 and TRBJ2-3; D uncertain. The CDR3 has 13 amino acids. The V end lost 1 base, the J end lost 3 bases, and 6 bases lay between the germline ends. CDR1 and CDR2 (germline): SGHDT, YYEEEE. Here the CDR3 reads CASSLLVTDTQYF. CDR3 DNA sequence: TGTGCCAGCAGCTTGTTGGTGACAGATACGCAGTATTTT. Full variable domain (rest looked up from reference TRBV5-6 and TRBJ2-3): DAGVTQSPTHLIKTRGQQVTLRCSPKSGHDTVSWYQQALGQGPQFIFQYYEEEERQRGNFPDRFSGHQFPNYSSELNVNALLLGDSALYLCASSLLVTDTQYFGPGTRLTVL.

This chain links TRBV6-5 with TRBJ2-4; 9 nucleotides align to TRBD1. The V gene end was trimmed by 6 bases and the J gene end by 10 bases; junction bases not matched to a gene: 10. This CDR3 spans 14 amino acids. From germline, CDR1 is MNHEY and CDR2 SVGAGI. The CDR3, as DNA: TGTGCCAGCAGCGTCGACAGGGGGTATGATATTCAGTACTTC. The encoded protein is CASSVDRGYDIQYF.

This chain connects TRBV5-1 to TRBJ2-3, with 8 bases aligning to TRBD2. The CDR3 runs to 15 residues. The germline gives CDR1 SGHRS, CDR2 YFSETQ. J gave up 0 bases and V 1 base, and 1 base lay outside the gene matches. In DNA form, the CDR3 reads TGCGCCAGCAGCTTGCCGGGGGGGAGCACAGATACGCAGTATTTT. Protein product: CASSLPGGSTDTQYF. The full variable domain, rest sourced from reference TRBV5-1 and TRBJ2-3, is KAGVTQTPRYLIKTRGQQVTLSCSPISGHRSVSWYQQTPGQGLQFLFEYFSETQRNKGNFPGRFSGRQFSNSRSEMNVSTLELGDSALYLCASSLPGGSTDTQYFGPGTRLTVL.

This chain links TRBV6-6 with TRBJ1-1, with a tentative D call TRBD1 (6 bases). V lost 10 bases and J lost 5, with 17 bases in between. The CDR3 length is 13 residues. CDR1 and CDR2 from the germline V gene are MNHNY and SVGAGI (reference sequence). The CDR3 region is CAIMKGGTTEAFF. CDR3 sequence (DNA): TGTGCCATTATGAAGGGGGGTACGACTGAAGCTTTCTTT.

The chain joins TRBV19 to TRBJ2-6; no definite D call. V was clipped by 11 bases and J by 4 bases, with 3 bases between them. Germline V gene lookup returns CDR1 LNHDA and CDR2 SQIVND (reference sequence). There are 10 residues in the CDR3. CDR3 amino acids: CAAGANVLTF. The CDR3 bases are TGTGCCGCAGGGGCCAACGTCCTGACTTTC.

The rearrangement joins TRBV27 to TRBJ2-7; TRBD2 aligns across 10 bases. Germline V gives CDR1 MNHEY, CDR2 SMNVEV (reference sequence). The CDR3 covers 15 residues. Unmatched junction bases numbered 6, after V lost 5 bases and J lost 2 bases. In DNA form, the CDR3 reads TGTGCCAGCAGTCAGGGACTAGCGAGCACCTACGAGCAGTACTTC. It codes for CASSQGLASTYEQYF.

V usage is TRBV27 and J usage is TRBJ2-5, with D possibly matching TRBD2 (6 bases). This CDR3 spans 13 amino acids. The germline V gene encodes CDR1 MNHEY and CDR2 SMNVEV (reference sequence). Deletions cut 6 bases from V and 2 bases from J, with 10 bases between. The CDR3 DNA reads TGTGCCAGCAGAGTGGAGGGGCAAGAGACCCAGTACTTC. Amino acid sequence: CASRVEGQETQYF.

V usage is TRBV29-1 and J usage is TRBJ2-3; 9 bases are shared with TRBD2. The CDR3 totals 12 residues. V shed 3 bases and J 14 bases; nucleotides not matched to a gene: 9. Germline V gene sequence: CDR1 SQVTM, CDR2 ANQGSEA. The CDR3 nucleotides read TGCAGCGTTGACCCGGGACTAGCCGGGCTGTATTTT. Protein: CSVDPGLAGLYF.

The chain uses TRBV2 and TRBJ1-6, with a tentative D call TRBD1 (5 bases). The CDR3 contains 16 residues. Trimming took 8 bases from V and 4 from J, leaving 18 bases between them. Germline values: CDR1 SNHLY, CDR2 FYNNEI. This chain's CDR3 is CASGRDLNVYNSPLHF. The CDR3 bases are TGTGCCAGCGGCAGGGATTTAAACGTTTATAATTCACCCCTCCACTTT.

This clone was observed many times. This chain connects TRBV15 to TRBJ1-4; D is undetermined. Germline loops: CDR1 LNHNV, CDR2 YYDKDF (reference sequence). Trimming removed 4 bases from V and 0 bases from J, with 12 bases in between. The CDR3 is 16 amino acids. CDR3: CATSKKPRSTNEKLFF. The CDR3 coding sequence is TGTGCCACCAGCAAAAAACCCAGGTCAACTAATGAAAAACTGTTTTTT.

CDR3 sequence reads: CASSREGSTNSPLHF. CDR3 in DNA: TGCGCCAGCAGCCGAGAGGGGTCAACGAATTCACCCCTCCACTTT. V is TRBV5-1 and J is TRBJ1-6; tentative D call: TRBD1 (5 bases). Germline assignment: CDR1 SGHRS and CDR2 YFSETQ. V was pared by 4 bases and J by 7 bases, with 15 bases between. The CDR3 runs 15 residues.

The rearrangement links TRBV6-5 to TRBJ1-5, with 7 nucleotides matching TRBD1. Trimming at V came to 5 bases and at J to 6 bases, leaving 10 bases not matched to a gene. The CDR3 totals 15 residues. Germline CDR1 MNHEY, CDR2 SVGAGI. CDR3 nucleotide sequence: TGTGCCAGCAGTCCTCGACAGGGTGGTACTCAGCCCCAGCATTTT. This sequence encodes CASSPRQGGTQPQHF.

The rearrangement uses TRBV29-1 and TRBJ2-3; D is possibly TRBD1 or TRBD2 (6 bases each). The CDR3 has 14 amino acids. Germline values: CDR1 SQVTM, CDR2 ANQGSEA. Trimming took off 7 bases at V and 4 bases at J, with 18 bases between the two ends. Here the CDR3 reads CSARRGTQADTQYF. As DNA, the CDR3 is TGCAGCGCCCGTCGGGGGACACAAGCAGATACGCAGTATTTT.